The T cell receptor beta chain under discussion was sequenced for a study of shared clonotypes between healthy human individuals. Remarks on this clone: The junction departs from germline at one end; a sequencing error may be responsible.

Clones were sequenced by immunoSEQ multiplex PCR, and TCRdb holds only the in-frame ones, with some missing. The sample records 2 million to 2.5 million clones, roughly 90% being singletons. The CDR3 has 14 residues. Germline V CDR1 and CDR2: KGHSH, LQKENI. This sequence was found in a man aged 18 to 35 in good health. Some clones in this sample may be carry-over from other donors' samples. The sample was naive CD4+ T cells from PBMCs. Subset here: CD45RA+ positively selected. V is TRBV18 and J is TRBJ1-2; D perhaps matches TRBD1 (6 bases). The CDR3 reads CASSRETGAARILF. Here the CDR3 DNA reads TGTGCCAGCTCACGGGAAACGGGGGCGGCTCGGATACTCTTC.